This TCR beta chain was identified in a study of T cells in Graves' hyperthyroidism and ophthalmopathy. On the study more broadly: Peripheral blood samples were taken at initial diagnosis, prior to any treatment. Whole-study results and caveats: The blood repertoire included most of the expanded thyroid clonotypes above 0.001.

As to this clonotype: Its antigen is unknown. A much larger clone differs from this one at a single base, so this may be a read error.

Amplified regions were TCR beta CDR3 sequences from RNA transcripts. TCR CDR3 regions were first amplified by RT-PCR with HTBI primers. TCRdb independently ran MiXCR on the multiplex PCR reads; one entry per CDR3 protein. Here the sample spans about 840,000 distinct CDR3 sequences, around 38% being singletons. Unmatched junction bases numbered 5, after V lost 6 bases and J lost 10 bases. CDR3 size: 12 residues. Germline CDR1 reads ENHRY; CDR2 reads SYGVKD. The clonotype originates from a man aged 18 to 30 with Graves' hyperthyroidism. The chain links TRBV10-3 to TRBJ1-1, with 10 bases lining up with TRBD1. The sample comprised blood. The CDR3 reads CAISRDRGLAFF. DNA of the CDR3: TGTGCCATCAGCCGGGACAGGGGTTTAGCTTTCTTT.